This T cell receptor beta chain was sequenced in a study of blood T cell repertoires in COVID-19. The overall study: The United States, Italy and Spain were the sources of the acute and convalescent COVID-19 samples. In each case, the material was cDNA or gDNA derived from T cells, B-cell-depleted T cells, or PBMCs.

Trimming took off 7 bases at V and 1 base at J, with 7 bases between the two ends. Germline V gene data show CDR1 as LGHDT and CDR2 as YNNKEL (reference sequence). The CDR3 runs to 12 residues. In the source study's methods: Nucleated cell number was recorded as an estimate derived from reference gene primer amplification. Produced via immunoSEQ multiplex PCR; TCRdb's table is partial and in-frame only. V and J calls and clone size follow that table, whereas D and trimming were derived from the DNA. Among more than 300,000 clones listed, around 86% were seen once. Sequenced sample: PBMCs or T cells enriched from blood (not recorded which). The receptor was derived from a woman aged 45-60 years who had recovered from COVID-19. The chain uses TRBV3-1 (or the pseudogene TRBV3-2) and TRBJ1-1, with D uncertain. As DNA, the CDR3 is TGTGCCAGCAAGTTCGGGAACACTGAAGCTTTCTTT. Protein: CASKFGNTEAFF.